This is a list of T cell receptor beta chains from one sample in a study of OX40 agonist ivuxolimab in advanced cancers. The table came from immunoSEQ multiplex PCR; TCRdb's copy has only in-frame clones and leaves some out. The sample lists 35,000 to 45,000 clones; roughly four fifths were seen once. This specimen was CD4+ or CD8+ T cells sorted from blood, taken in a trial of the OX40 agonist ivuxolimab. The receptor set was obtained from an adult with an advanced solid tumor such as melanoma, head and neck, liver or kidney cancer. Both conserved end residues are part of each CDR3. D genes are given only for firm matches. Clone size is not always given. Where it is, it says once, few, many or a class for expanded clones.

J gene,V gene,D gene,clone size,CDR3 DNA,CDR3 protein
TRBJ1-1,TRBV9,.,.,TGTGCCAGCAGTGAGGGTGAAGGGGCAAGGGATACTGAAGCTTTCTTT,CASSEGEGARDTEAFF
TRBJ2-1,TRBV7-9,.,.,TGTGCCAGCAGCTTTGGCGGGTATGAGCAGTTCTTC,CASSFGGYEQFF
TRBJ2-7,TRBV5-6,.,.,TGTGCCAGCAGCTTGGTCGGGGCGGTAAGGTCCTACGAGCAGTACTTC,CASSLVGAVRSYEQYF
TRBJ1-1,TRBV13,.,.,TGTGCCAGCAGCTCAGTCTCTGAAGCTTTCTTT,CASSSVSEAFF
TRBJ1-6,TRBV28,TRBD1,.,TGTGCCAGCAGTCCGCTTGGGACAGGGTTGAATTCACCCCTCCACTTT,CASSPLGTGLNSPLHF
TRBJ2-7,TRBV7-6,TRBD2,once,TGTGCCAGCAGCCCCCAGCGGGGGGGCCCGCGCGAGCAGTACTTC,CASSPQRGGPREQYF
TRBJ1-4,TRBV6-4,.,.,TGTGCCAGCCAAATGGGGGAAAAACTGTTTTTT,CASQMGEKLFF
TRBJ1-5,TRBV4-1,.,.,TGCGCCAGCAGCCCCGAGGGAACAGGGCGGGATCAGCCCCAGCATTTT,CASSPEGTGRDQPQHF
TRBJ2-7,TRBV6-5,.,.,TGTGCCAGCAGTTTCGGGGGCTCCTACGAGCAGTACTTC,CASSFGGSYEQYF
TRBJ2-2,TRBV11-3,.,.,TGTGCCAGCAGTCCGGGACTGCTCACCGGGGAGCTGTTTTTT,CASSPGLLTGELFF
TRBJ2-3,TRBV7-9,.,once,TGTGCCAGCAGCTTAAAGGACAGCAGCACAGATACGCAGTATTTT,CASSLKDSSTDTQYF
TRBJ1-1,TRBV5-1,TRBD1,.,TGCGCCAGCAGCTCGCCAAAGACAGGGGGCGGATCTGGTGAAGCTTTCTTT,CASSSPKTGGGSGEAFF
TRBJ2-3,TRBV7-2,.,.,TGTGCCAGCAGCTTATTGACAGGCGCAGATACGCAGTATTTT,CASSLLTGADTQYF
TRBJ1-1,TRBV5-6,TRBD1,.,TGTGCCAGCAGTTACCTGGGGAGGGGGCGTTCTGACACTGAAGCTTTCTTT,CASSYLGRGRSDTEAFF
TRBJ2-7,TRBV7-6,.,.,TGTGCCAGCAGCTTAGGGGCCCTAGAGTACGAGCAGTACTTC,CASSLGALEYEQYF
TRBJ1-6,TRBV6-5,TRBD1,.,TGTGCCAGCAGCCAGACAGGGTTGAATTCACCCCTCCACTTT,CASSQTGLNSPLHF
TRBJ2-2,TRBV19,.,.,TGTGCCAGTATTCCGGGGCAGAGCACCGGGGAGCTGTTTTTT,CASIPGQSTGELFF
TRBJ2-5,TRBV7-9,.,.,TGTGCCAGCAGCCGACCACAAGGGGTCCAAGAGACCCAGTACTTC,CASSRPQGVQETQYF
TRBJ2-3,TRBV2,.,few,TGTGCCAGCGGAGTGCAGGGTGGAGATACGCAGTATTTT,CASGVQGGDTQYF
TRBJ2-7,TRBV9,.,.,TGTGCCAGCAGCGGTCCCCCGGGACCCTACGAGCAGTACTTC,CASSGPPGPYEQYF
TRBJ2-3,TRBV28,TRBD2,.,TGTGCCAGCAGTTTCCCCCCAGCGGGAGGAGATACGCAGTATTTT,CASSFPPAGGDTQYF
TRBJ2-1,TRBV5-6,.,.,TGTGCCAGCAGCTTGGGGGACCACTCCTACAATGAGCAGTTCTTC,CASSLGDHSYNEQFF
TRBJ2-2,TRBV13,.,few,TGTGCCAGCAGCTTAGATTTCTCGGGGCCTTCCGGGGAGCTGTTTTTT,CASSLDFSGPSGELFF
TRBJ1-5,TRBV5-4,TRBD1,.,TGTGCCAGCAGCTTGACACAGGGGCGACAGCCCCAGCATTTT,CASSLTQGRQPQHF
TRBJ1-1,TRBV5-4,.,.,TGTGCCAGCAGCTTAACAGGGTCTGAAGCTTTCTTT,CASSLTGSEAFF
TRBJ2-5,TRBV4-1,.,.,TGTGCCAGCAGCCAAGGTCGAGGTAGGGAGACCCAGTACTTC,CASSQGRGRETQYF
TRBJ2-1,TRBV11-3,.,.,TGTGCCAGCAGCTTAGTTGGTTTAGCGAGCTCCTACAATGAGCAGTTCTTC,CASSLVGLASSYNEQFF
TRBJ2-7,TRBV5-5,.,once,TGTGCCAGCAGCTTGGCAGGGCCGGGTAGCGAGCCATACGAGCAGTACTTC,CASSLAGPGSEPYEQYF
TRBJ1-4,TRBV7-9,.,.,TGTGCCAGCAGCTTAGCGGTGGGGAGGTGGGAAAAACTGTTTTTT,CASSLAVGRWEKLFF
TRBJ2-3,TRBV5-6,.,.,TGTGCCAGCAGCCCGGGACTGCGCACAGATACGCAGTATTTT,CASSPGLRTDTQYF
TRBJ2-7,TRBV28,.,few,TGTGCCAGCAGGTATTCCGGGAGAGGGAGCTCCTACGAGCAGTACTTC,CASRYSGRGSSYEQYF
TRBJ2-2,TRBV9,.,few,TGTGCCAGCAGCGTTTGGGACTCCCCAATGGGCGGGGAGCTGTTTTTT,CASSVWDSPMGGELFF
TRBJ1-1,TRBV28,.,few,TGTGCCAGCAGTTTGATGCGAGATGAAGCTTTCTTT,CASSLMRDEAFF
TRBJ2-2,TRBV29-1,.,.,TGCAGCGTCCGGGACACGCTCGGCACGAACACCGGGGAGCTGTTTTTT,CSVRDTLGTNTGELFF
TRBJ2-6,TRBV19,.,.,TGTGCCAGTGGTCCTGGGGCCAACGTCCTGACTTTC,CASGPGANVLTF
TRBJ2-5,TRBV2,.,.,TGTGCCAGCGGTTTGGGCGGGAATGTTGAGACCCAGTACTTC,CASGLGGNVETQYF
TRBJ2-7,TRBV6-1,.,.,TGTGCCAGCAGTGAGGGTCGGGGTCCCTCCTACGAGCAGTACTTC,CASSEGRGPSYEQYF